The source of this TCR beta chain is a study of T-cell memory formation after mild COVID-19. About the study: TCR clusters were mostly confined to one donor each.

In TCRdb, the 5' RACE reads were re-called with MiXCR into one record per CDR3 protein. The table records about 170,000 distinct CDR3 sequences, 10% to 15% of them present only once. Germline lookup yields CDR1 SGHTA and CDR2 FQGNSA. CDR3 length: 14 amino acids. Trimming removed 2 bases from V and 3 bases from J; junction bases left unmatched: 4. The sequence was collected from a man between 18 and 29 years old who had mild COVID-19 (a few samples of this study predate the infection). Cell type and time point are not known. V gene TRBV7-2 combines with J gene TRBJ2-7; 7 positions match TRBD2. Sequenced material: PBMCs or a T cell subset sorted from them (not recorded which). The CDR3 DNA reads TGTGCCAGCAGCTTATCAGGACTAGGCTACGAGCAGTACTTC. Its protein is CASSLSGLGYEQYF.